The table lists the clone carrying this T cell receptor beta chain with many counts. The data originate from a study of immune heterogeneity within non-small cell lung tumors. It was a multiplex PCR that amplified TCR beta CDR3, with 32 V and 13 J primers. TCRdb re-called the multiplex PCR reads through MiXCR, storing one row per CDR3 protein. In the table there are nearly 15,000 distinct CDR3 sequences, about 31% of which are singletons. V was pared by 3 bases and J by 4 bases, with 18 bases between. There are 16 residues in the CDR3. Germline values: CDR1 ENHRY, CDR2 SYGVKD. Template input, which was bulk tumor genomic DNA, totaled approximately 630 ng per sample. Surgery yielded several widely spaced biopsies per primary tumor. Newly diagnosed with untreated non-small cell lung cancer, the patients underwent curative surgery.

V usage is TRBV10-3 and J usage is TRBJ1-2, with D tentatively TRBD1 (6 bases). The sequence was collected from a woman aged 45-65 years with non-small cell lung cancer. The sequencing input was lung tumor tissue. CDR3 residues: CAISDPVRTEGYGYTF. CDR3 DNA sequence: TGTGCCATCAGTGATCCCGTCAGGACAGAGGGCTATGGCTACACCTTC.